This record looks at one T cell receptor (beta chain) sequence and its context. Its matching antigen is unknown. The source of the sample is a study of vaccination and CD4 T cells after COVID-19. Whole-study context: Overlapping spike peptides of SARS-CoV-2, HCoV-NL63, HCoV-OC43 and HCoV-229E were used, and cells were stimulated with them.

Treatment indicated: approximately nine-day PBMC culture with coronavirus spike peptide pools or control peptides (ViraFEST assay). Antigen-specific T cell expansion with peptide pools preceded TCR sequencing in the ViraFEST approach. Alongside approximately 10 IU/ml IL-2 and roughly 9.9 ug/ml peptide pools, PBMCs were cultured at approximately 2 million per well. The Oncomine TCR Beta short-read assay was applied to DNA of cultured CD4+ T cells. In this case, cultured CD4+ T cells provided the extracted genomic DNA. TCRdb re-called the PCR reads through MiXCR, storing one row per CDR3 protein. The sample lists 9,500 to 15,000 distinct CDR3 sequences; approximately 57% were seen once. In germline, CDR1 is MDHEN, CDR2 SYDVKM. Trimming pared 5 bases from V and 10 bases from J, leaving 11 bases between. The CDR3 sequence is 11 residues long.

The sequenced sample consisted of CD4+ T cells from blood, cultured in vitro. The chain uses TRBV28 and TRBJ1-1; D is undetermined. This TCR was recovered from a human donor who had recovered from COVID-19. The CDR3 here is CASSLTQIAFF. DNA for the CDR3: TGTGCCAGCAGTCTTACCCAGATAGCTTTCTTT.